The clone carrying this T cell receptor beta chain was detected only a few times. This sample is drawn from a study of early T cells in non-severe SARS-CoV-2 infection. Attachment of unique molecular identifiers to individual cDNA molecules was performed. TCRdb reprocessed the 5' RACE reads via MiXCR and lists one record per CDR3 protein. This table has approximately 65,000 distinct CDR3 sequences, approximately 15% appearing once. The sequenced sample consisted of whole blood. The sequence came from an adult who was a healthcare worker with PCR-confirmed SARS-CoV-2 infection or an uninfected control (not recorded which).

The CDR3 region has the DNA TGTGCCAGCAGCAGAGTGTACTCGAACACTGAAGCTTTCTTT. Residues: CASSRVYSNTEAFF. The chain employs TRBV5-6 and TRBJ1-1; D remains ambiguous. This CDR3 contains 14 residues. Germline V gene lookup returns CDR1 SGHDT and CDR2 YYEEEE. The V gene lost 4 bases and the J gene lost 1 base, with 11 bases spanning the gap.